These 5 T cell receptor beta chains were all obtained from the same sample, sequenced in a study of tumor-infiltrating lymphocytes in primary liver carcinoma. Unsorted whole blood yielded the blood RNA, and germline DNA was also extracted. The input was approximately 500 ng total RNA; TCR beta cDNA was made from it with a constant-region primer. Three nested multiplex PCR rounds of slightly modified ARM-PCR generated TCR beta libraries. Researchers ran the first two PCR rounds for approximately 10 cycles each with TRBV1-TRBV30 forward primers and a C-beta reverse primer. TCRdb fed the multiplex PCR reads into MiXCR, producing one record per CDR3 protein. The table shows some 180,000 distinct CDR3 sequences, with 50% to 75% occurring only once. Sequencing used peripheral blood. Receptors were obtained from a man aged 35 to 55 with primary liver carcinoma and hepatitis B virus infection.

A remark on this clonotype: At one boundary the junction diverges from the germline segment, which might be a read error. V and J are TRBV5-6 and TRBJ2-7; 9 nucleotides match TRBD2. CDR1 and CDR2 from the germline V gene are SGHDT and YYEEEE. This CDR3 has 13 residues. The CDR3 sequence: CASSLGLADEQHF. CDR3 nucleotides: TGTGCCAGCAGCTTGGGACTAGCGGACGAGCAGCACTTC. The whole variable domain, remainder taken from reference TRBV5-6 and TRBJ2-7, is DAGVTQSPTHLIKTRGQQVTLRCSPKSGHDTVSWYQQALGQGPQFIFQYYEEEERQRGNFPDRFSGHQFPNYSSELNVNALLLGDSALYLCASSLGLADEQHFGPGTRLTVT.

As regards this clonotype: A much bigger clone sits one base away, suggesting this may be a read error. The chain's CDR3 is CSVEEGGGELYF. The CDR3 DNA sequence: TGCAGCGTTGAAGAGGGCGGCGGGGAGCTGTATTTT. The chain has TRBV29-1 and TRBJ2-2, with a possible D match to TRBD2 (6 bases). The germline gives CDR1 SQVTM, CDR2 ANQGSEA. The CDR3 runs 12 residues.

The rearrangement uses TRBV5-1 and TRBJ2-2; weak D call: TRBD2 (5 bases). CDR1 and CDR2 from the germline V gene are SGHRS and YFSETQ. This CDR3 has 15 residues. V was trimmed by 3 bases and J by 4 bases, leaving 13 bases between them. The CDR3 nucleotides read TGCGCCAGCAGCTCACTAGAGGTTGGCACCGGGGAGCTGTTTTTT. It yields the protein CASSSLEVGTGELFF.

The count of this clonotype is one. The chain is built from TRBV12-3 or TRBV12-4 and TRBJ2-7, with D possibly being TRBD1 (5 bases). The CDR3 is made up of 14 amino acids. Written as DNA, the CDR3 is TGTATCAGCAGCCCCGACAGTACACCCTACGAGCAGTACTTC. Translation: CISSPDSTPYEQYF.

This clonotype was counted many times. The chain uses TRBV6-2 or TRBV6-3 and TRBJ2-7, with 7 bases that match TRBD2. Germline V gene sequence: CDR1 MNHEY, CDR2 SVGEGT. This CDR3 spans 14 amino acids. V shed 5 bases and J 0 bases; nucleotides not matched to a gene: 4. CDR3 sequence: CASSTGTTSYEQYF. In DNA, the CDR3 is TGTGCCAGCAGTACCGGGACTACCTCCTACGAGCAGTACTTC.